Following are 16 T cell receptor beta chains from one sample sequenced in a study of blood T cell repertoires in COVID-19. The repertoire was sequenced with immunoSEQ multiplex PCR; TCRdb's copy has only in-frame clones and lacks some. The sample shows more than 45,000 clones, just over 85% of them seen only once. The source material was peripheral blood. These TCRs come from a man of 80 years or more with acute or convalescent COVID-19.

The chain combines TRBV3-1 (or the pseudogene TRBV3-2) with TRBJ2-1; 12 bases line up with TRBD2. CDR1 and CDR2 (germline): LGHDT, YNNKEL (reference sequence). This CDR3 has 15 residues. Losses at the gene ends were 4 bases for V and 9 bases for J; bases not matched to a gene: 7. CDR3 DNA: TGTGCCAGCAGCCCCAGGACTAGCGGGGTGCGTGAGCAGTTCTTC. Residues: CASSPRTSGVREQFF.

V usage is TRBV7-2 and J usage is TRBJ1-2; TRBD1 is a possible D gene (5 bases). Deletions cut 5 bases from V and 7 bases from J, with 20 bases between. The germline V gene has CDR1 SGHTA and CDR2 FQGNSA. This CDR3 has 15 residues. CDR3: CASSPNRGIRGGYTF. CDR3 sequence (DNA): TGTGCCAGCAGCCCGAACCGGGGGATCCGAGGTGGCTACACCTTC.

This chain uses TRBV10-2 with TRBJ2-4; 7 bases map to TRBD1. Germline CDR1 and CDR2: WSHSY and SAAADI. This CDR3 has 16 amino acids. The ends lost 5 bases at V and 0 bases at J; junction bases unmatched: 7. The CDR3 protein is CASSPGGSLAKNIQYF. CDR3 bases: TGCGCCAGCAGTCCAGGGGGAAGTCTAGCCAAAAACATTCAGTACTTC.

Here the CDR3 DNA reads TGCGCCAGCAGCGGGGCGGGGGGAGATACGCAGTATTTT. Translating it yields CASSGAGGDTQYF. The chain carries TRBV5-1 and TRBJ2-3, with TRBD2 identical over 8 bases. Germline-derived CDR1 and CDR2 are SGHRS and YFSETQ. The CDR3 spans 13 residues. With 4 bases clipped from V and 5 bases from J, the junction kept 3 bases outside the gene matches.

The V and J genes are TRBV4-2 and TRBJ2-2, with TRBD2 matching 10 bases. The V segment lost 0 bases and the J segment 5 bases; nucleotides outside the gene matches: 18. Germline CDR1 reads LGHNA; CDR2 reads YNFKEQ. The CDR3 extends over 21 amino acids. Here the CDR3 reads CASSQEAVRQRGGRSTGELFF. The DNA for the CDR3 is TGTGCCAGCAGCCAAGAGGCGGTTAGGCAGCGGGGGGGCCGTAGTACCGGGGAGCTGTTTTTT.

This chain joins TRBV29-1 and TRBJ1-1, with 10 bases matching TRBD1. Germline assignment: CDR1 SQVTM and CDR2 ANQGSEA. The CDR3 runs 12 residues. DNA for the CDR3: TGCAGGGGGGACAGGGGAGTAGGAGAAGCTTTCTTT. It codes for CRGDRGVGEAFF.

The CDR3 sequence: CASSLAAGASTEAFF. CDR3 sequence (DNA): TGCGCCAGCAGCTTGGCCGCAGGGGCCTCTACTGAAGCTTTCTTT. V is TRBV5-1 and J is TRBJ1-1, with D possibly being TRBD1 (6 bases). V lost 0 bases, J lost 5 bases, and 14 bases lay in between. The germline CDR1 and CDR2 sequences are SGHRS and YFSETQ. This CDR3 contains 15 residues.

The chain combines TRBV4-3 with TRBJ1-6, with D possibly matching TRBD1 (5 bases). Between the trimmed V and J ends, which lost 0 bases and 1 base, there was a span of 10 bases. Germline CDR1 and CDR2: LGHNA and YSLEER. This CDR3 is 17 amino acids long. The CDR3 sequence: CASSQEQGRSYNSPLHF. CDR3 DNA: TGCGCCAGCAGCCAAGAGCAGGGTCGTTCCTATAATTCACCCCTCCACTTT.

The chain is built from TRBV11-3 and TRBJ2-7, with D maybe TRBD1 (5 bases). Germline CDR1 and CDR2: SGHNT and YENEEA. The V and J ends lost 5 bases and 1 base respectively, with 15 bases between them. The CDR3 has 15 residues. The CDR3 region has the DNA TGTGCCAGCAGCCAAGGTGGGGCAAGGTCCTACGAGCAGTACTTC. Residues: CASSQGGARSYEQYF.

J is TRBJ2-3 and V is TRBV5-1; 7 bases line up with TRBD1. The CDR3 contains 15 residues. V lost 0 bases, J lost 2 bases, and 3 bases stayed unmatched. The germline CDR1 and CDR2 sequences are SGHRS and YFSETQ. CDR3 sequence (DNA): TGCGCCAGCAGCTTGGGGGACAGAGACACAGATACGCAGTATTTT. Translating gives CASSLGDRDTDTQYF.

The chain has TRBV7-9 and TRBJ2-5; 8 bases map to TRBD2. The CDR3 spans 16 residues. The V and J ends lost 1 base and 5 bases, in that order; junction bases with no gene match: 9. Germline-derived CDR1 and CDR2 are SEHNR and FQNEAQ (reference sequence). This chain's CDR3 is CASSLGIAGNAETQYF. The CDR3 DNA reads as TGTGCCAGCAGCTTAGGAATAGCGGGGAATGCGGAGACCCAGTACTTC.

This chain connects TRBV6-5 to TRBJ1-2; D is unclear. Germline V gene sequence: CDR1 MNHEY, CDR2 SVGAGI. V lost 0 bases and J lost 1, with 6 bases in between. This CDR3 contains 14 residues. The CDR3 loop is CASSYSNGNYGYTF. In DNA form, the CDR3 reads TGTGCCAGCAGTTACTCGAACGGTAACTATGGCTACACCTTC.

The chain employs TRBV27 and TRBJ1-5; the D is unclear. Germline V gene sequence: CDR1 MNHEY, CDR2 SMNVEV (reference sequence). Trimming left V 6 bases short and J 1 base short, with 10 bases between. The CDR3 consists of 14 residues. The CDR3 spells CASRKRSSNQPQHF. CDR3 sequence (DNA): TGTGCCAGCAGAAAACGGTCGAGCAATCAGCCCCAGCATTTT.

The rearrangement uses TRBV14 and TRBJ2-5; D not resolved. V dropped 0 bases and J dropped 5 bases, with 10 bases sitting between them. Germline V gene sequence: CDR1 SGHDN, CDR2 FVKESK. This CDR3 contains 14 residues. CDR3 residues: CASSQDRYRETQYF. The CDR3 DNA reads TGTGCCAGCAGCCAAGATCGATACCGGGAGACCCAGTACTTC.

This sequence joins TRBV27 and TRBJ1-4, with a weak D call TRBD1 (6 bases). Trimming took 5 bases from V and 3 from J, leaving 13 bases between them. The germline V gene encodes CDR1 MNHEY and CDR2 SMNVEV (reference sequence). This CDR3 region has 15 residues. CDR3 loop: CASSKDSGANEKLFF. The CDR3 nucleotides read TGTGCCAGCAGTAAGGACAGCGGAGCTAATGAAAAACTGTTTTTT.

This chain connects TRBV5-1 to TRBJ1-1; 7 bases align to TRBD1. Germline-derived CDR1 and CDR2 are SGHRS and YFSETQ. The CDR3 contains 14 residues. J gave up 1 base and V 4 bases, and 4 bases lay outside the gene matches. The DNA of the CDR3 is TGCGCCAGCAGCGAGGGACAGCCGAACACTGAAGCTTTCTTT. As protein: CASSEGQPNTEAFF.